This is a list of T cell receptor beta chains from one sample in a study of response to subunit inactivated influenza vaccine. TCRdb independently ran MiXCR on the RT-PCR reads; one entry per CDR3 protein. The table includes more than 450,000 distinct CDR3 sequences, 6% to 9% detected once. This specimen was PBMCs from blood, taken approximately 25 months after vaccination. The receptors stem from a man aged 45 to 70 who received an inactivated influenza vaccine. The CDR3 runs from the conserved cysteine through the conserved F or W. D genes are given only for firm matches. Rows may omit the clone size; those that give it use once, few, many or a size class.

J gene,V gene,D gene,clone size,CDR3 DNA,CDR3 protein
TRBJ2-1,TRBV10-3,.,few,TGTGCCATCAGTGACAACGTTCGGCGCCCGTCCTACAATGAGCAGTTCTTC,CAISDNVRRPSYNEQFF
TRBJ1-2,TRBV5-6,.,few,TGTGCCAGCACGACCGGACGCTATGGCTACACCTTC,CASTTGRYGYTF
TRBJ2-1,TRBV6-5,TRBD2,many,TGTGCCAGCAGTTACTCGCGGCTAGCGGGGGCCGAAAGCTACAATGAGCAGTTCTTC,CASSYSRLAGAESYNEQFF
TRBJ1-5,TRBV6-1,TRBD1,few,TGTGCCAGCAGGGACCCGGGGACAGGGGGCAATCAGCCCCAGCATTTT,CASRDPGTGGNQPQHF
TRBJ2-2,TRBV4-1,.,many,TGCGCCAGCAGCCGGGGACATCCGAACACCGGGGAGCTGTTTTTT,CASSRGHPNTGELFF
TRBJ2-3,TRBV18,.,many,TGTGCCAGCTCACCACCGGTTTTTGCACCGAGCACAGATACGCAGTATTTT,CASSPPVFAPSTDTQYF
TRBJ2-7,TRBV20-1,TRBD1,.,TGCAGTGCTAGGGGGGGGGACAGGGTCCACGAGCAGTACTTC,CSARGGDRVHEQYF
TRBJ2-6,TRBV6-1,.,.,TGTGCCAGCAGTCAACGGACTGCCTCCAGGGCCAACGTCCTGACTTTC,CASSQRTASRANVLTF
TRBJ2-1,TRBV9,TRBD2,many,TGTGCCAGCAGCTTAGGACTAGCGGGACGGAATGAGCAGTTCTTC,CASSLGLAGRNEQFF
TRBJ2-6,TRBV6-1,TRBD1,few,TGTGCCAGCAGGGCGGGACAGGGGGTTTCTGGGGCCAACGTCCTGACTTTC,CASRAGQGVSGANVLTF
TRBJ2-3,TRBV6-2/TRBV6-3,TRBD2,few,TGTGCCAGCAGTCTACGGACTAGCGGGGGCACAGATACGCAGTATTTT,CASSLRTSGGTDTQYF
TRBJ2-1,TRBV29-1,.,few,TGCAGCGTCTTGGGTCCGGATACAAACGGCGATGAGCAGTTCTTC,CSVLGPDTNGDEQFF
TRBJ2-3,TRBV12-3/TRBV12-4,.,many,TGTGCCAGCAGTTTAAAGGGGCGAGGCACAGATACGCAGTATTTT,CASSLKGRGTDTQYF
TRBJ2-5,TRBV4-1,.,many,TGCGCCAGCAGCCACCCCCGTTCAGGAGGATTCGGAGAGACCCAGTACTTC,CASSHPRSGGFGETQYF
TRBJ1-5,TRBV20-1,.,few,TGCAGTGCCCAGACCGGCGTGGGGGGGCAGCCCCAGCATTTT,CSAQTGVGGQPQHF
TRBJ2-3,TRBV7-2,TRBD2,.,TGTGCCAGCAGCTATAGCGGGACCGCAGATACGCAGTATTTT,CASSYSGTADTQYF
TRBJ1-2,TRBV4-3,.,once,TGCGCCAGCAGCCAAGACGTTCAACAGCTAAACTATGGCTACACCTTC,CASSQDVQQLNYGYTF
TRBJ2-3,TRBV27,.,.,TGTGCCAGCCGCCCGGGGCGGGGGCACACAGATACGCAGTATTTT,CASRPGRGHTDTQYF
TRBJ2-7,TRBV14,.,.,TGTGCCAGCAGCCGACAGAGTTGGCGCGAGCAGTACTTC,CASSRQSWREQYF
TRBJ2-6,TRBV3-1,.,.,TGTGCCAGCAGCCAAGGTATGTCTACTGGGGCCAACGTCCTGACTTTC,CASSQGMSTGANVLTF
TRBJ2-1,TRBV20-1,.,many,TGCAGTGCACATGAGCGGAGCGCTAGGAGGACGACCTACAATGAGCAGTTCTTC,CSAHERSARRTTYNEQFF
TRBJ2-1,TRBV7-9,TRBD2,many,TGTGCCAGCAGCGCCTCTAGCGGGGGATACAATGAGCAGTTCTTC,CASSASSGGYNEQFF
TRBJ1-5,TRBV3-1,TRBD1,many,TGTGCCAGCAGCTACGGGACAGATAATCAGCCCCAGCATTTT,CASSYGTDNQPQHF
TRBJ2-1,TRBV12-3/TRBV12-4,TRBD1,few,TGTGCCAGCAATCCGGGACAGGGACTTGAGCAGTTCTTC,CASNPGQGLEQFF
TRBJ2-5,TRBV20-1,TRBD2,many,TGCAGTGCTGTCACCGGGAGGAAAGAGACCCAGTACTTC,CSAVTGRKETQYF
TRBJ1-2,TRBV7-9,TRBD1,few,TGTGCCAGCAGCATTACGGGACAGGGCTATGGCTACACCTTC,CASSITGQGYGYTF
TRBJ1-4,TRBV6-5,.,many,TGTGCCAGCAGTTCCACAGGTTCGGGGCTGGCGAAACTGTTTTTT,CASSSTGSGLAKLFF
TRBJ2-3,TRBV6-5,.,many,TGTGCCAGCAGTTACCAAGATACGCAGTATTTT,CASSYQDTQYF
TRBJ1-5,TRBV20-1,.,many,TGCAGTGCTACTGGTCTTAGCAATCAGCCCCAGCATTTT,CSATGLSNQPQHF
TRBJ2-7,TRBV20-1,.,few,TGCAGTGCTAGCCAACAGGGAATCTACGAGCAGTACTTC,CSASQQGIYEQYF
TRBJ1-5,TRBV24-1,.,.,TGTGCCACCAGCGATACGGGGAACTATCAGCCCCAGCATTTT,CATSDTGNYQPQHF
TRBJ2-7,TRBV7-8,.,few,TGTGCCAGTTGGGCCCTCGGCGAGCAGTACTTC,CASWALGEQYF
TRBJ2-3,TRBV6-1,TRBD2,many,TGTGCCAGCAAGGGTAGAGGTTGGACTAGCGGGGGCACAGATACGCAGTATTTT,CASKGRGWTSGGTDTQYF
TRBJ1-1,TRBV20-1,.,.,TGCAGTGCCCTCATTATAGGGACCCGTCGCATGAACACTGAAGCTTTCTTT,CSALIIGTRRMNTEAFF
TRBJ1-6,TRBV4-2,.,.,TGTGCCAGCAGCCAAGAACGGGTTTCCTATAATTCACCCCTCCACTTT,CASSQERVSYNSPLHF
TRBJ2-1,TRBV4-3,.,many,TGCGCCAGCAGCCTGAGTGCGCGAGGGACCTCACGAGAGCAGTTCTTC,CASSLSARGTSREQFF
TRBJ1-2,TRBV20-1,.,.,TGCAGTGCTAGAGATCCTAGGGGGAGCTATGGCTACACCTTC,CSARDPRGSYGYTF
TRBJ2-1,TRBV29-1,TRBD2,.,TGCAGCGCCAGGACTAGCGGGATTATCAATGAGCAGTTCTTC,CSARTSGIINEQFF
TRBJ2-1,TRBV7-2,TRBD2,few,TGTGCCAGCGGCGGCGGGAGATTCCCCTACAATGAGCAGTTCTTC,CASGGGRFPYNEQFF
TRBJ1-1,TRBV10-3,TRBD1,many,TGTGCCATCAGTGCAGGGGGCAGGGATACTGAAGCTTTCTTT,CAISAGGRDTEAFF
TRBJ2-1,TRBV20-1,.,.,TGCAGTGCTGGGCGAGACTCCTACAATGAGCAGTTCTTC,CSAGRDSYNEQFF
TRBJ2-3,TRBV20-1,TRBD2,.,TGCAGTGCAACACTAGCGGGGGTTAGCACAGATACGCAGTATTTT,CSATLAGVSTDTQYF
TRBJ2-5,TRBV12-3/TRBV12-4,.,many,TGTGCCAGCAGGTTCGGGGAGACCCAGTACTTC,CASRFGETQYF
TRBJ2-7,TRBV24-1,.,.,TGTGCCACCAGTGAGGGTGGAGGGATCTACGAGCAGTACTTC,CATSEGGGIYEQYF
TRBJ2-6,TRBV10-3,.,few,TGTGCCATCATGGACCTACCTGGGGCCAACGTCCTGACTTTC,CAIMDLPGANVLTF